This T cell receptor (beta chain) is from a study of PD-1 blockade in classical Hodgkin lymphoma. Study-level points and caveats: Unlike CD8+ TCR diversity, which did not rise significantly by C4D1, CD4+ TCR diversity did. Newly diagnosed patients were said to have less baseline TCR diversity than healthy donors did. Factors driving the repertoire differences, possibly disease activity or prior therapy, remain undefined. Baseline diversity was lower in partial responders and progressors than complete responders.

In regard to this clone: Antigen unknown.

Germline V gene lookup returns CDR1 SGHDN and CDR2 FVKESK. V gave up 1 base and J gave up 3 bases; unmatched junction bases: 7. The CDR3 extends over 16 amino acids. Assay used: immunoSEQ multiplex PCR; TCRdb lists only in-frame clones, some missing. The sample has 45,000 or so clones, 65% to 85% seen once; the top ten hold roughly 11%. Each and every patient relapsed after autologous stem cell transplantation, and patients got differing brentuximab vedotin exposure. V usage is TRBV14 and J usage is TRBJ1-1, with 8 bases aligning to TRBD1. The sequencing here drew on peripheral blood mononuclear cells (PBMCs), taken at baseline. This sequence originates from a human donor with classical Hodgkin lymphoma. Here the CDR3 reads CASSQAQGAAHTEAFF. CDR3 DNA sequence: TGTGCCAGCAGCCAAGCCCAGGGGGCCGCCCACACTGAAGCTTTCTTT.